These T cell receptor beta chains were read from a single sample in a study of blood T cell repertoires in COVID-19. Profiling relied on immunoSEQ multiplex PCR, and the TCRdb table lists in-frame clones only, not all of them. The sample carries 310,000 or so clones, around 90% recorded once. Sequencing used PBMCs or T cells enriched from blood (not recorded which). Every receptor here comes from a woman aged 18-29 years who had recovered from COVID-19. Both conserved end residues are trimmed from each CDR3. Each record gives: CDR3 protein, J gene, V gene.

CDR3: ASAGGRGYGYT; J: TRBJ1-2; V: TRBV28
CDR3: ASRPGLASDTQY; J: TRBJ2-3; V: TRBV5-5
CDR3: ASSLSMHEGGTTDTQY; J: TRBJ2-3; V: TRBV27
CDR3: ASTPRGVVSNQPQH; J: TRBJ1-5; V: TRBV28
CDR3: ASSSDRGGGYT; J: TRBJ1-2; V: TRBV11-2
CDR3: ASSQETGNNQPQH; J: TRBJ1-5; V: TRBV4-1
CDR3: ASSLETGGVSHEQY; J: TRBJ2-7; V: TRBV7-9
CDR3: ASSPFRAGSGNTIY; J: TRBJ1-3; V: TRBV5-1
CDR3: ARARGHQPQH; J: TRBJ1-5; V: TRBV7-9
CDR3: ASSNRQGRYEQY; J: TRBJ2-7; V: TRBV19
CDR3: AWSSTGGFYEQY; J: TRBJ2-7; V: TRBV30
CDR3: ASSQDPFQNSNQPQH; J: TRBJ1-5; V: TRBV4-3
CDR3: ASTASGSDTQY; J: TRBJ2-3; V: TRBV28
CDR3: ASRPQRDRVIEQY; J: TRBJ2-7; V: TRBV6-5
CDR3: AMQQGMNTEAF; J: TRBJ1-1; V: TRBV10-3
CDR3: ASLGISGTEAF; J: TRBJ1-1; V: TRBV12-3/TRBV12-4
CDR3: ASSWTGSTDTQY; J: TRBJ2-3; V: TRBV6-2/TRBV6-3
CDR3: ASSLVEQTGYT; J: TRBJ1-2; V: TRBV7-2